The TCR beta chain under discussion was sequenced for a study of T cell responses to AZD1222 COVID-19 vaccine. Germline assignment: CDR1 SGHKS and CDR2 YYEKEE (reference sequence). This CDR3 has 16 amino acids. V was cut by 0 bases and J by 1 base, with 11 bases left in between. Produced via immunoSEQ multiplex PCR; TCRdb's table is partial and in-frame only. This sample has about 110,000 clones, with more than 70% found just once. The chain couples TRBV5-5 to TRBJ2-1, with D perhaps matching TRBD1 (6 bases). The clonotype comes from an adult in good health. This material consisted of peripheral blood, taken on day 0 of AZD1222 vaccination. CDR3 sequence (DNA): TGTGCCAGCAGCTTGGTGGCAGGGGCTTCCTACAATGAGCAGTTCTTC. Translation: CASSLVAGASYNEQFF.